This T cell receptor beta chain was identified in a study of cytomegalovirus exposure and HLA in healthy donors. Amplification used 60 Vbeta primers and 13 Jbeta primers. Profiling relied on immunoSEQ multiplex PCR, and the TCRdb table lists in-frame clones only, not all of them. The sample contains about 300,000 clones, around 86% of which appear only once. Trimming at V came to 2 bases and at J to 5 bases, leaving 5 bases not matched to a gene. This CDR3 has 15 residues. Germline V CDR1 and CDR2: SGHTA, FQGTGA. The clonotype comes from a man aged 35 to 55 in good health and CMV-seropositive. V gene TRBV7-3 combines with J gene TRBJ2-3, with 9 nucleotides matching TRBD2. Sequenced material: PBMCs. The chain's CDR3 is CASSLFGLAKDTQYF. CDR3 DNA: TGTGCCAGCAGCTTATTTGGACTAGCGAAAGATACGCAGTATTTT.